This T cell receptor (beta chain) came from a study of shared clonotypes between healthy human individuals. Study results and limitations: Unshared clonotypes carried lower generation probabilities than those common to all four donors. Depth was large, yet rarefaction showed that sorted-subset sequencing was incomplete. Richness estimates generally favored naive over memory subsets.

About this clone itself: The antigen remains unidentified.

TCRdb's table, derived via immunoSEQ multiplex PCR, lists solely in-frame clones and lacks some. The sample consists of some 1,400,000 clones, more than 95% of them appearing once. Both subsets, CD45RA+ naive and CD45RA-negative memory, were split from the CD4+ cells. Germline lookup yields CDR1 SGHTA and CDR2 FQGNSA. The CDR3 spans 15 residues. The J segment lost 7 bases and the V segment lost 5 bases, leaving 9 bases of the junction unmatched. This sequence joins TRBV7-2 and TRBJ2-1, with TRBD1 matching over 9 bases. Material for sequencing was naive CD4+ T cells sorted from blood. Subset denoted: CD45RA+ positively selected. This receptor was identified in a man aged 25-40 years in good health. In DNA form, the CDR3 reads TGTGCCAGCAGCCCCTTCGGACAGGGGAGAAATGAGCAGTTCTTC. It specifies CASSPFGQGRNEQFF.